These 30 T cell receptor beta chains share one sample of origin, sequenced in a study of cytomegalovirus exposure and HLA in healthy donors (dated by TCRdb to 2016 to 2017). Library construction relied on the immunoSEQ multiplex PCR assay. For the multiplex PCR, a mixture combining 60 forward primers for TCR Vbeta segments and 13 reverse primers for TCR Jbeta segments was used. TCRdb limited this immuneACCESS table to in-frame rearrangements with V and J called. A share of clones is missing; checked studies link under half to unresolved V genes, and the rest is unexplained. Here the sample has more than 200,000 clones; less than 85% occur a single time. Clones ranked in the top ten supply 0.22% of the sample. Input material: PBMCs. Receptors were obtained from a girl aged 2-9 years in good health and CMV-seronegative.

This sequence joins TRBV2 and TRBJ2-1, with 9 nucleotides matching TRBD2. Germline-derived CDR1 and CDR2 are SNHLY and FYNNEI. The V segment lost 6 bases and the J segment 4 bases; nucleotides outside the gene matches: 4. The CDR3 loop spans 14 amino acids. DNA of the CDR3: TGTGCCAGCAGACCTAGCGGGGCTTACAATGAGCAGTTCTTC. Protein product: CASRPSGAYNEQFF.

This CDR3 is CASSLWTGGEQYF. The CDR3 DNA follows: TGTGCCAGCAGCTTGTGGACAGGGGGCGAGCAGTACTTC. The genes are TRBV5-4 and TRBJ2-5; 10 nucleotides match TRBD1. TRBJ2-7 explains the end of the DNA better; the J call may be wrong. This CDR3 has 13 amino acids. CDR1 SGHNT and CDR2 YYREEE come from the germline V gene (reference sequence).

CDR3 sequence reads: CASSEGGGTGADGYTF. CDR3 DNA: TGTGCCAGCAGTGAAGGGGGGGGGACAGGGGCGGATGGCTACACCTTC. The chain uses TRBV25-1 and TRBJ1-2; TRBD1 aligns across 10 bases. Trimming cost V 2 bases and J 6 bases; bases outside gene matches: 9. CDR3 length equals 16 residues. Per germline, CDR1 MGHDK and CDR2 SYGVNS.

The chain carries TRBV6-1 and TRBJ1-2; 8 bases fit TRBD1. This CDR3 is 15 amino acids long. V lost 7 bases to trimming and J lost 6 bases; unmatched junction nucleotides: 13. The germline CDR1 and CDR2 sequences are MNHNS and SASEGT. CDR3: CASTYHGQGADGYTF. DNA for the CDR3: TGTGCCAGCACATATCATGGGCAGGGGGCCGATGGCTACACCTTC.

The CDR3: CASSESQVRNSPLHF. CDR3 in DNA: TGCGCCAGCAGTGAGTCCCAGGTTCGAAATTCACCCCTCCACTTT. This chain links TRBV10-2 with TRBJ1-6, with D uncertain. Germline CDR1 and CDR2: WSHSY and SAAADI. V dropped 0 bases and J dropped 7 bases, with 10 bases sitting between them. The CDR3 length is 15 residues.

The table lists this clone with a few counts. The same CDR3 arises from other DNA sequences in this sample as well. The gene calls are TRBV19 and TRBJ2-3, with a possible D match to TRBD1 (6 bases). The CDR3 totals 13 residues. V was cut by 2 bases and J by 3 bases, with 6 bases left in between. CDR1 LNHDA and CDR2 SQIVND come from the germline V gene (reference sequence). CDR3 nucleotide sequence: TGTGCCAGTAGTATACAGGGGACAGATACGCAGTATTTT. Its translation is CASSIQGTDTQYF.

The chain recombines TRBV7-9 with TRBJ1-1; D unclear. The V end lost 2 bases, the J end lost 4 bases, and 8 bases lay between the germline ends. Germline CDR1 and CDR2: SEHNR and FQNEAQ (reference sequence). The CDR3 totals 13 residues. CDR3 sequence (DNA): TGTGCCAGCAGCTTAAGCCAGCGCACTGAAGCTTTCTTT. Its translation: CASSLSQRTEAFF.

This chain uses TRBV7-9 with TRBJ1-1; D may be TRBD1 (6 bases). The CDR3 has 15 amino acids. Looked up from germline, CDR1 is SEHNR and CDR2 is FQNEAQ (reference sequence). V was shortened by 5 bases and J by 5 bases, with 18 bases between the two germline ends. The CDR3 DNA reads as TGTGCCAGCAGCGCTACAGGGATCTCGGGTACTGAAGCTTTCTTT. This codes for CASSATGISGTEAFF.

This clone occurred once. This chain connects TRBV19 to TRBJ2-7; no clear D gene. The germline V gene has CDR1 LNHDA and CDR2 SQIVND (reference sequence). The CDR3 totals 11 residues. V was cut by 3 bases and J by 7 bases, with 7 bases left in between. The CDR3 nucleotides are TGTGCCAGTAGTATGTCGAGGGAGCAGTACTTC. Translation: CASSMSREQYF.

This chain links TRBV6-1 with TRBJ1-6; TRBD1 matches 10 bases. Trimming removed 4 bases from V and 12 bases from J; junction bases left unmatched: 6. Germline V gene sequence: CDR1 MNHNS, CDR2 SASEGT. The CDR3 is 14 residues long. CDR3 coding DNA: TGTGCCAGCAGTGGGACGACAGGGGGCTTACCCCTCCACTTT. This sequence encodes CASSGTTGGLPLHF.

The chain is built from TRBV28 and TRBJ1-3; the match to TRBD1 covers 7 bases. This CDR3 has 17 residues. After removal of 1 base from V and 2 bases from J, the junction contained 8 bases not matched to a gene. CDR1 is MDHEN and CDR2 is SYDVKM in the germline V gene. The CDR3 nucleotides are TGTGCCAGCAGTTTATTAGGGAGACAGGGCCCTGGAAACACCATATATTTT. It encodes CASSLLGRQGPGNTIYF.

This chain joins TRBV14 and TRBJ2-7; TRBD2 agrees at 11 bases. The CDR3 totals 18 residues. Germline V gene sequence: CDR1 SGHDN, CDR2 FVKESK. The V and J ends lost 0 bases and 7 bases, in that order; junction bases with no gene match: 14. DNA of the CDR3: TGTGCCAGCAGCCAAGAATCTTTGGTAGCGGGGGGGCCTCGAGAGCAGTACTTC. Residues: CASSQESLVAGGPREQYF.

This chain connects TRBV13 to TRBJ2-1, with TRBD2 as a possible D gene (6 bases). The germline gives CDR1 PRHDT, CDR2 FYEKMQ (reference sequence). The CDR3 totals 15 residues. Trimming removed 5 bases from V and 0 bases from J, with 11 bases in between. The CDR3 reads CASSRAGSSYNEQFF. As DNA, the CDR3 is TGTGCCAGCAGCCGCGCGGGGAGCTCCTACAATGAGCAGTTCTTC. The whole variable domain, filled in from reference TRBV13 and TRBJ2-1, reads AAGVIQSPRHLIKEKRETATLKCYPIPRHDTVYWYQQGPGQDPQFLISFYEKMQSDKGSIPDRFSAQQFSDYHSELNMSSLELGDSALYFCASSRAGSSYNEQFFGPGTRLTVL.

The chain has TRBV2 and TRBJ1-1; 7 nucleotides line up with TRBD1. V gave up 6 bases and J gave up 0 bases; unmatched junction bases: 7. Per the germline V gene, CDR1 is SNHLY and CDR2 is FYNNEI. The CDR3 sequence is 15 residues long. This CDR3 is CASSASTGLNTEAFF. The CDR3 bases are TGTGCCAGCAGCGCATCGACAGGGCTGAACACTGAAGCTTTCTTT.

This sequence joins TRBV7-9 and TRBJ1-1; 8 nucleotides align to TRBD1. V was pared by 3 bases and J by 4 bases, with 7 bases of the junction left unmatched. CDR3 length: 15 residues. The V gene's germline CDR1 is SEHNR and CDR2 FQNEAQ (reference sequence). This chain's CDR3 is CASSLDRVGGTEAFF. The DNA of the CDR3 is TGTGCCAGCAGCTTGGACAGGGTAGGAGGCACTGAAGCTTTCTTT.

This clone has a handful of counts. V is TRBV18 and J is TRBJ1-1, with D perhaps TRBD1 (5 bases). The V gene lost 2 bases and the J gene lost 5 bases, with 12 bases spanning the gap. CDR3 size: 14 residues. The germline CDR1 and CDR2 sequences are KGHSH and LQKENI. The CDR3 protein is CASSPGDWGTEAFF. CDR3 nucleotide sequence: TGTGCCAGCTCACCAGGGGACTGGGGGACTGAAGCTTTCTTT.

The chain recombines TRBV7-9 with TRBJ2-1; TRBD2 matches 7 bases. Germline CDR1 SEHNR, CDR2 FQNEAQ (reference sequence). V gave up 4 bases and J gave up 3 bases; unmatched junction bases: 12. The CDR3 sequence is 17 residues long. The CDR3 bases are TGTGCCAGCAGCTCTTTTAGGGCCGCGGGGGACTACAATGAGCAGTTCTTC. Its protein is CASSSFRAAGDYNEQFF.

This chain joins TRBV19 and TRBJ1-2; D unresolved. The germline V gene has CDR1 LNHDA and CDR2 SQIVND (reference sequence). V was pared by 0 bases and J by 4 bases, with 9 bases between. CDR3 length: 14 amino acids. CDR3 protein: CASSIDPVFYGYTF. For the CDR3, the DNA is TGTGCCAGTAGTATAGATCCGGTGTTCTATGGCTACACCTTC.

V and J are TRBV6-5 and TRBJ2-3; 9 bases are a match to TRBD1. The CDR3 consists of 14 residues. Germline lookup yields CDR1 MNHEY and CDR2 SVGAGI. J gave up 5 bases and V 6 bases, and 6 bases lay outside the gene matches. The CDR3 DNA sequence: TGTGCCAGCAGCAGACAGGGGGTGGTAGATACGCAGTATTTT. It is translated as CASSRQGVVDTQYF.

The chain employs TRBV5-1 and TRBJ1-5; no clear D. Trimming pared 7 bases from V and 4 bases from J, leaving 12 bases between. The CDR3 covers 13 residues. Germline-derived CDR1 and CDR2 are SGHRS and YFSETQ. The CDR3 here is CASRSSLNQPQHF. The CDR3 coding sequence is TGCGCCAGCCGTTCCTCCCTTAATCAGCCCCAGCATTTT.

The chain has TRBV6-5 and TRBJ1-2; 7 bases line up with TRBD1. Germline loops: CDR1 MNHEY, CDR2 SVGAGI. J was trimmed by 6 bases and V by 5 bases; bases with no gene match: 12. This CDR3 has 15 residues. CDR3 bases: TGTGCCAGCAGTGGGGACAGCACACTCGCGAATGGCTACACCTTC. The encoded protein is CASSGDSTLANGYTF.

The chain carries TRBV6-5 and TRBJ2-7; 9 bases fit TRBD2. This CDR3 contains 15 residues. Trimming cost V 7 bases and J 4 bases; bases outside gene matches: 11. The germline gives CDR1 MNHEY, CDR2 SVGAGI. CDR3 sequence reads: CASTHGAGGPYEQYF. The CDR3 DNA is TGTGCCAGCACCCACGGGGCGGGGGGGCCATACGAGCAGTACTTC.

The chain combines TRBV7-9 with TRBJ2-6; D unresolved. The CDR3 is 13 amino acids. CDR1 SEHNR and CDR2 FQNEAQ come from the germline V gene (reference sequence). The V gene lost 6 bases and the J gene lost 0 bases, with 3 bases spanning the gap. Written as DNA, the CDR3 is TGTGCCAGCAGTTACTCTGGGGCCAACGTCCTGACTTTC. This sequence encodes CASSYSGANVLTF.

With regard to this clone: Other DNA sequences in the sample encode the same CDR3. The rearrangement uses TRBV18 and TRBJ1-4; no clear D gene. The V gene's germline CDR1 is KGHSH and CDR2 LQKENI. The length of the CDR3 is 16 residues. The V and J ends lost 8 bases and 0 bases respectively, with 16 bases between them. DNA of the CDR3: TGTGCCAGCGCCCCGGGTGTACCCGCAACTAATGAAAAACTGTTTTTT. It encodes CASAPGVPATNEKLFF.

The rearrangement uses TRBV29-1 and TRBJ2-1; 11 bases match TRBD2. Germline-derived CDR1 and CDR2 are SQVTM and ANQGSEA. V dropped 6 bases and J dropped 4; count of bases not matched to a gene: 5. CDR3 size: 14 residues. As DNA, the CDR3 is TGCAGCGTCGCCCCTAGCGGGAGGTACAATGAGCAGTTCTTC. Translated: CSVAPSGRYNEQFF.

This clone was counted only a few times. The chain uses TRBV4-1 and TRBJ1-5, with D possibly being TRBD1 (6 bases). The V and J ends lost 1 base and 4 bases respectively, with 11 bases between them. CDR1 MGHRA and CDR2 YSYEKL come from the germline V gene. This CDR3 region has 15 residues. The CDR3 sequence: CASSQVDSENQPQHF. CDR3 sequence (DNA): TGCGCCAGCAGCCAAGTGGACAGCGAGAATCAGCCCCAGCATTTT.

The chain's CDR3 is CASSQGTLARTYEQYF. Here the CDR3 DNA reads TGCGCCAGCAGCCAGGGTACCCTAGCGCGAACCTACGAGCAGTACTTC. The chain combines TRBV4-1 with TRBJ2-7, with D perhaps matching TRBD2 (6 bases). This CDR3 spans 16 amino acids. V was trimmed by 3 bases and J by 2 bases, leaving 17 bases between them. From germline, CDR1 is MGHRA and CDR2 YSYEKL.

The V gene is TRBV2, the J gene TRBJ2-3; the D gene is possibly TRBD2 (5 bases). Deletions cut 8 bases from V and 4 bases from J, with 10 bases between. There are 12 residues in the CDR3. CDR1 and CDR2 (germline): SNHLY, FYNNEI. The CDR3 reads CASLRGADTQYF. CDR3 coding DNA: TGTGCCAGCCTTCGGGGAGCAGATACGCAGTATTTT.

The rearrangement joins TRBV4-1 to TRBJ2-1; TRBD2 matches at 11 bases. The germline V gene has CDR1 MGHRA and CDR2 YSYEKL. Unmatched junction bases numbered 5, after V lost 4 bases and J lost 6 bases. CDR3 size: 15 residues. The DNA of the CDR3 is TGCGCCAGCAGCCTGGGACTAGCGGTTTCCAATGAGCAGTTCTTC. It codes for CASSLGLAVSNEQFF.

This clone turned up a few times. J is TRBJ1-1 and V is TRBV4-1; 8 nucleotides line up with TRBD1. The CDR3 extends over 15 amino acids. Germline CDR1 and CDR2: MGHRA and YSYEKL. Trimming removed 3 bases from V and 4 bases from J; junction bases left unmatched: 7. CDR3 sequence reads: CASSHTGTGGTEAFF. In nucleotides, the CDR3 is TGCGCCAGCAGCCATACCGGGACAGGCGGCACTGAAGCTTTCTTT.